The rows below give T cell receptor beta chains drawn from one sample of a study of cytomegalovirus exposure and HLA in healthy donors. Method: immunoSEQ multiplex PCR; TCRdb's copy keeps in-frame clones and lacks some. The data contain 200,000 to 250,000 clones, roughly four fifths of them singletons. Sequenced input: PBMCs. The receptor source for this set is a girl aged 2 to 9 in good health and CMV-seronegative. Each CDR3 is given with its conserved first and last residue. A D gene is named only where the DNA matches it firmly. Some rows have no size entry. The others give once, few or many, or a class for an expanded clone.

V gene: TRBV18
clone size: NA
D gene: NA
J gene: TRBJ2-6
CDR3 DNA: TGTGCCAGCTCACCACGTGCAGGTTCATCTGGGGCCAACGTCCTGACTTTC
CDR3 protein: CASSPRAGSSGANVLTF

V gene: TRBV27
clone size: NA
D gene: TRBD1
J gene: TRBJ2-7
CDR3 DNA: TGTGCCAGCAGTTTGCAGGGGGCAGGGTCCTACGAGCAGTACTTC
CDR3 protein: CASSLQGAGSYEQYF

V gene: TRBV7-9
clone size: NA
D gene: NA
J gene: TRBJ2-7
CDR3 DNA: TGTTCCAGCAGCTTAGTCTCAGGCAGCCCAAACTCCTACGAGCAGTACTTC
CDR3 protein: CSSSLVSGSPNSYEQYF

V gene: TRBV29-1
clone size: NA
D gene: TRBD2
J gene: TRBJ2-7
CDR3 DNA: TGCAGCGTTCCGGGGGGACCCTCCTACGAGCAGTACTTC
CDR3 protein: CSVPGGPSYEQYF

V gene: TRBV7-9
clone size: NA
D gene: TRBD1
J gene: TRBJ2-7
CDR3 DNA: TGTGCCAGCAGTAAGGCAGGGGGAAGGGTGCAGTACTTC
CDR3 protein: CASSKAGGRVQYF

V gene: TRBV7-9
clone size: NA
D gene: TRBD1
J gene: TRBJ2-7
CDR3 DNA: TGTGCCAGCAGCTCGGGACAGGGCCAAGCCTACGAGCAGTACTTC
CDR3 protein: CASSSGQGQAYEQYF

V gene: TRBV2
clone size: NA
D gene: NA
J gene: TRBJ2-7
CDR3 DNA: TGTGCCAGCCTCCGGAATCCCCCAGACAGGGCGGGGGAGCAGTACTTC
CDR3 protein: CASLRNPPDRAGEQYF

V gene: TRBV7-9
clone size: once
D gene: TRBD1
J gene: TRBJ2-7
CDR3 DNA: TGTGCCAGCAGCTTAGGAGGAGACAGGGAGTACGAGCAGTACTTC
CDR3 protein: CASSLGGDREYEQYF

V gene: TRBV9
clone size: NA
D gene: TRBD2
J gene: TRBJ2-5
CDR3 DNA: TGTGCCAGCAGCGTTCTAGCGGGGGGCGATCAAGAGACCCAGTACTTC
CDR3 protein: CASSVLAGGDQETQYF

V gene: TRBV2
clone size: NA
D gene: NA
J gene: TRBJ2-3
CDR3 DNA: TGTGCCATCACCCCCACTGGCGGTTCCACAGATACGCAGTATTTT
CDR3 protein: CAITPTGGSTDTQYF

V gene: TRBV6-6
clone size: NA
D gene: TRBD1
J gene: TRBJ1-1
CDR3 DNA: TGTGCCAGCAGTTGGGTACAGGGGAGTAGTACTGAAGCTTTCTTT
CDR3 protein: CASSWVQGSSTEAFF

V gene: TRBV6-1
clone size: NA
D gene: TRBD2
J gene: TRBJ2-7
CDR3 DNA: TGTGCCAGCAGTGGGGAACTAGCGGGGGGTTACGAGCAGTACTTC
CDR3 protein: CASSGELAGGYEQYF

V gene: TRBV19
clone size: NA
D gene: TRBD2
J gene: TRBJ2-5
CDR3 DNA: TGTGCCAGTAGTCCTCAGGGACTAGCGCGGCAAGAGACCCAGTACTTC
CDR3 protein: CASSPQGLARQETQYF

V gene: TRBV6-1
clone size: once
D gene: NA
J gene: TRBJ2-3
CDR3 DNA: TGTGCCAGCTGGCCCGATCAGGGAGATACGCAGTATTTT
CDR3 protein: CASWPDQGDTQYF

V gene: TRBV6-6
clone size: NA
D gene: NA
J gene: TRBJ2-7
CDR3 DNA: TGTGCCAGCAGTTACCGGGACACCTACGAGCAGTACTTC
CDR3 protein: CASSYRDTYEQYF

V gene: TRBV5-1
clone size: once
D gene: NA
J gene: TRBJ2-2
CDR3 DNA: TGCGCCAGCAGCTTGCGGGGGGCCAACACCGGGGAGCTGTTTTTT
CDR3 protein: CASSLRGANTGELFF

V gene: TRBV27
clone size: once
D gene: TRBD1
J gene: TRBJ1-5
CDR3 DNA: TGTGCCAGCAGTTTCACAGGGGGTACGGGCAATCAGCCCCAGCATTTT
CDR3 protein: CASSFTGGTGNQPQHF

V gene: TRBV6-1
clone size: once
D gene: NA
J gene: TRBJ2-2
CDR3 DNA: TGTGCCAGCAGGAGGACAGCAGACTACACCGGGGAGCTGTTTTTT
CDR3 protein: CASRRTADYTGELFF

V gene: TRBV7-3
clone size: NA
D gene: NA
J gene: TRBJ2-2
CDR3 DNA: TGTGCCAGCAGCTTAACAGGGGGTGGACGGGAGCTGTTTTTT
CDR3 protein: CASSLTGGGRELFF

V gene: TRBV5-1
clone size: NA
D gene: NA
J gene: TRBJ1-1
CDR3 DNA: TGCGCCAGCTCCATGGGAGGCGGGGGCACTGAAGCTTTCTTT
CDR3 protein: CASSMGGGGTEAFF

V gene: TRBV30
clone size: NA
D gene: NA
J gene: TRBJ1-2
CDR3 DNA: TGTGCCTGGATCCCTTACCTAGTCAGCCTGAGTTACACCTTC
CDR3 protein: CAWIPYLVSLSYTF

V gene: TRBV5-1
clone size: few
D gene: TRBD1
J gene: TRBJ1-4
CDR3 DNA: TGCGCCAGCAGCTTGGGGGGACAGGCCTTGTGGGAAAAACTGTTTTTT
CDR3 protein: CASSLGGQALWEKLFF

V gene: TRBV15
clone size: NA
D gene: NA
J gene: TRBJ2-5
CDR3 DNA: TGTGCCACCAGCAGGGCTACTGGGCAGACCCAGTACTTC
CDR3 protein: CATSRATGQTQYF

V gene: TRBV6-4
clone size: NA
D gene: NA
J gene: TRBJ2-1
CDR3 DNA: TGTGCCAGCAGTGACTCGAACCTAGCAAATGAGCAGTTCTTC
CDR3 protein: CASSDSNLANEQFF

V gene: TRBV7-9
clone size: NA
D gene: TRBD1
J gene: TRBJ1-2
CDR3 DNA: TGTGCCAGCAGCTCCGACAACAGGGGTGAGGATGGCTACACCTTC
CDR3 protein: CASSSDNRGEDGYTF

V gene: TRBV7-9
clone size: NA
D gene: NA
J gene: TRBJ2-7
CDR3 DNA: TGTGCCAGCAGTCAGGTACACGAGCAGTACTTC
CDR3 protein: CASSQVHEQYF

V gene: TRBV30
clone size: NA
D gene: NA
J gene: TRBJ1-3
CDR3 DNA: TGTGCCTGGAGCACGGGACAACTCTCTGGAAACACCATATATTTT
CDR3 protein: CAWSTGQLSGNTIYF

V gene: TRBV5-4
clone size: NA
D gene: TRBD1
J gene: TRBJ1-4
CDR3 DNA: TGTGCCAGCAGCGGATGGACAGGGGAAGGTGAAAAACTGTTTTTT
CDR3 protein: CASSGWTGEGEKLFF

V gene: TRBV10-3
clone size: NA
D gene: NA
J gene: TRBJ1-1
CDR3 DNA: TGTGCCATCAGTGCAATGGCGGGGGCGACTGAAGCTTTCTTT
CDR3 protein: CAISAMAGATEAFF

V gene: TRBV21-1
clone size: NA
D gene: NA
J gene: TRBJ2-7
CDR3 DNA: TGTGCCAGCAGCAAAAGGAGGTGGCACTACGAGCAGTACTTC
CDR3 protein: CASSKRRWHYEQYF

V gene: TRBV5-1
clone size: NA
D gene: TRBD1
J gene: TRBJ1-3
CDR3 DNA: TGCGCCAGCAGCCCCTTTCGGACAGGGGGCAGTAACACCACATATTTT
CDR3 protein: CASSPFRTGGSNTTYF

V gene: TRBV7-8
clone size: NA
D gene: TRBD2
J gene: TRBJ2-7
CDR3 DNA: TGTGCCAGCAGCTTGACTAGCGGGAGGGAATACGAGCAGTACTTC
CDR3 protein: CASSLTSGREYEQYF

V gene: TRBV30
clone size: NA
D gene: TRBD2
J gene: TRBJ2-2
CDR3 DNA: TGTGCCTGGGTTACTAGCGGGACGAACACCGGGGAGCTGTTTTTT
CDR3 protein: CAWVTSGTNTGELFF

V gene: TRBV9
clone size: NA
D gene: TRBD1
J gene: TRBJ1-2
CDR3 DNA: TGTGCCAGCAGCTTAGCGGGACAGGGAGATGGCTACACCTTC
CDR3 protein: CASSLAGQGDGYTF

V gene: TRBV5-1
clone size: NA
D gene: NA
J gene: TRBJ1-3
CDR3 DNA: TGCGCCAGCAGCCGTGAGGGGGTTTCTGGAAACACCATATATTTT
CDR3 protein: CASSREGVSGNTIYF

V gene: TRBV30
clone size: NA
D gene: NA
J gene: TRBJ1-6
CDR3 DNA: TGTGCCTGGAGTGTAGGCCCGAGGCGGAGTAAGAATTCACCCCTCCACTTT
CDR3 protein: CAWSVGPRRSKNSPLHF

V gene: TRBV25-1
clone size: NA
D gene: NA
J gene: TRBJ1-5
CDR3 DNA: TGTGCCAGCAGCCACAGGGGCAATCAGCCCCAGCATTTT
CDR3 protein: CASSHRGNQPQHF

V gene: TRBV5-8
clone size: NA
D gene: TRBD2
J gene: TRBJ2-1
CDR3 DNA: TGTGCCAGCAGCGTAGCGGGAGGGAACTACAATGAGCAGTTCTTC
CDR3 protein: CASSVAGGNYNEQFF

V gene: TRBV19
clone size: NA
D gene: NA
J gene: TRBJ2-2
CDR3 DNA: TGTGCCAGTAGTATTAACTATCCCGGGGAGCTGTTTTTT
CDR3 protein: CASSINYPGELFF

V gene: TRBV6-1
clone size: NA
D gene: TRBD2
J gene: TRBJ2-3
CDR3 DNA: TGTGCCAGCAGTGGGAGCGGGGGGCTTGTAGGAGATACGCAGTATTTT
CDR3 protein: CASSGSGGLVGDTQYF

V gene: TRBV19
clone size: NA
D gene: NA
J gene: TRBJ1-2
CDR3 DNA: TGTGCCAGTAGCCCAGAAGCGGTGGGCTATGGCTACACCTTC
CDR3 protein: CASSPEAVGYGYTF

V gene: TRBV4-2
clone size: few
D gene: TRBD1
J gene: TRBJ1-2
CDR3 DNA: TGTGCCAGCAGCCAAGATTCGACAGGGGCGCCCTATGGCTACACCTTC
CDR3 protein: CASSQDSTGAPYGYTF

V gene: TRBV5-5
clone size: NA
D gene: NA
J gene: TRBJ1-2
CDR3 DNA: TGTGCCAGCAGCCCGCAGCGGGGGGGCTATGGCTACACCTTC
CDR3 protein: CASSPQRGGYGYTF

V gene: TRBV25-1
clone size: NA
D gene: NA
J gene: TRBJ2-5
CDR3 DNA: TGTGCCAGCAGTGATAGGAGCAAAATCCAAGAGACCCAGTACTTC
CDR3 protein: CASSDRSKIQETQYF

V gene: TRBV2
clone size: few
D gene: TRBD1
J gene: TRBJ1-2
CDR3 DNA: TGTGCCAGCGCGAATAACCCAGGACAGGGGTTTGCCTTC
CDR3 protein: CASANNPGQGFAF

V gene: TRBV5-1
clone size: NA
D gene: TRBD1
J gene: TRBJ2-5
CDR3 DNA: TGCGCCAGCAGCTGGGGACAGGGAACGGTCAGAGAGACCCAGTACTTC
CDR3 protein: CASSWGQGTVRETQYF

V gene: TRBV6-1
clone size: NA
D gene: TRBD1
J gene: TRBJ1-2
CDR3 DNA: TGTGCCAGCAGTGTTTGGACAGGGGGGCCCAACTATGGCTACACCTTC
CDR3 protein: CASSVWTGGPNYGYTF

V gene: TRBV19
clone size: NA
D gene: NA
J gene: TRBJ2-7
CDR3 DNA: TGTGCCAGTAGTTCCCGCTCCTACGAGCAGTACTTC
CDR3 protein: CASSSRSYEQYF

V gene: TRBV4-1
clone size: NA
D gene: NA
J gene: TRBJ1-2
CDR3 DNA: TGCGCCAGCAGCCAAGATCTTCGGGCTAACTATGGCTACACCTTC
CDR3 protein: CASSQDLRANYGYTF

V gene: TRBV19
clone size: NA
D gene: NA
J gene: TRBJ2-7
CDR3 DNA: TGTGCCAGTAGTATCGCCCCGAGCTCCTACGAGCAGTACTTC
CDR3 protein: CASSIAPSSYEQYF

V gene: TRBV10-2
clone size: few
D gene: NA
J gene: TRBJ1-2
CDR3 DNA: TGCGCCAGCAGCCAGGGACATTATGGCTACACCTTC
CDR3 protein: CASSQGHYGYTF

V gene: TRBV5-5
clone size: NA
D gene: NA
J gene: TRBJ2-5
CDR3 DNA: TGTGCCAGCAGCTTGGCCACACAAGAGACCCAGTACTTC
CDR3 protein: CASSLATQETQYF

V gene: TRBV11-2
clone size: NA
D gene: NA
J gene: TRBJ1-6
CDR3 DNA: NA
CDR3 protein: CASSFGQGGNSPLHF